This T cell receptor (beta chain) emerged from a study of blood T cell repertoires in COVID-19. Study as a whole: Samples taken during acute and convalescent COVID-19 were collected in the United States, Italy and Spain. PBMCs, B-cell-depleted T cells, or T cells were the source of the cDNA or gDNA that made up the material.

In the original processing: Amplified reference gene primers provided the basis for estimating nucleated cell counts. TCRdb's copy holds only in-frame clones and misses some; the assay was immunoSEQ multiplex PCR. V and J calls and clone size follow that table, whereas D and trimming were derived from the DNA. This table has under 85,000 clones, more than 70% appearing once. CDR3 length: 17 amino acids. Per germline, CDR1 MGHRA and CDR2 YSYEKL. The J segment lost 7 bases and the V segment lost 6 bases, leaving 9 bases of the junction unmatched. The specimen was peripheral blood. The J gene is TRBJ2-2, the V gene TRBV4-1, with 15 nucleotides matching TRBD2. The clonotype comes from a man aged 45-60 years with active COVID-19. CDR3 region: CASSPRTSGRASGELFF. The CDR3 DNA sequence: TGCGCCAGCAGTCCCCGGACTAGCGGGAGGGCCAGCGGGGAGCTGTTTTTT.